The rows below give T cell receptor beta chains drawn from one sample of a study of regulatory T cells in long-lasting Graves disease. TCRdb recomputed calls from the multiplex PCR reads with MiXCR, one row per CDR3 protein. Among some 460,000 distinct CDR3 sequences listed, around 15% were seen once. Another study also made use of these data, one on T cells in Graves' hyperthyroidism and ophthalmopathy.

Source: peripheral blood mononuclear cells (PBMCs), taken at new diagnosis, from a patient treated with antithyroid drugs. These receptors came from a man in his forties with Graves disease. CDR3s include the opening cysteine and the closing phenylalanine or tryptophan. D genes are given only for firm matches. Some rows have no size entry. The others give once, few or many, or a class for an expanded clone.

clone size | J gene | D gene | V gene | CDR3 protein | CDR3 DNA
- | TRBJ2-3 | - | TRBV11-3 | CASSLREESRTDTQYF | TGTGCCAGCAGCTTAAGAGAGGAGTCCCGCACAGATACGCAGTATTTT
many | TRBJ2-3 | - | TRBV5-4 | CASSTHGIADTQYF | TGTGCCAGCAGCACCCACGGGATCGCAGATACGCAGTATTTT
- | TRBJ2-7 | TRBD1 | TRBV27 | CASSVTGLYEQYF | TGTGCCAGCAGTGTGACAGGGCTCTACGAGCAGTACTTC
few | TRBJ1-1 | TRBD1 | TRBV5-6 | CASSLALTGGGDTEAFF | TGTGCCAGCAGCTTGGCCCTGACAGGGGGAGGGGATACTGAAGCTTTCTTT
many | TRBJ2-5 | - | TRBV2 | CASSDDTGGGETQYF | TGTGCCAGCAGTGACGACACAGGGGGGGGGGAGACCCAGTACTTC
many | TRBJ1-5 | - | TRBV5-6 | CASSLAQGLSNQPQHF | TGTGCCAGCAGCTTGGCACAGGGTCTCAGCAATCAGCCCCAGCATTTT
few | TRBJ2-5 | - | TRBV19 | CASSTPIGGRETQYF | TGTGCCAGTAGTACTCCCATCGGGGGGCGGGAGACCCAGTACTTC
few | TRBJ2-7 | TRBD2 | TRBV7-2 | CASSLLAGELFEQYF | TGTGCCAGCAGCTTACTAGCGGGAGAATTGTTCGAGCAGTACTTC
- | TRBJ2-1 | TRBD2 | TRBV19 | CASSIPGGNEQFF | TGTGCCAGTAGTATACCGGGAGGAAATGAGCAGTTCTTC
many | TRBJ2-3 | - | TRBV11-2 | CASSLDLVTSMSSTDTQYF | TGTGCCAGCAGCTTAGATTTGGTCACTTCAATGTCCTCCACAGATACGCAGTATTTT
many | TRBJ2-7 | - | TRBV5-1 | CASSQGTPTYEQYF | TGCGCCAGCAGCCAAGGGACACCTACCTACGAGCAGTACTTC
- | TRBJ2-7 | - | TRBV2 | CASSSRAGLSPYEQYF | TGTGCCAGCAGTTCGAGGGCAGGCCTCAGCCCCTACGAGCAGTACTTC
few | TRBJ2-1 | - | TRBV9 | CASSEGWYNEQFF | TGTGCCAGCAGCGAGGGATGGTACAATGAGCAGTTCTTC
- | TRBJ2-7 | TRBD2 | TRBV5-1 | CASSSRLVREGYEQYF | TGCGCCAGCAGCTCTCGGCTGGTAAGGGAGGGCTACGAGCAGTACTTC
- | TRBJ2-3 | TRBD2 | TRBV20-1 | CSARGLAGVIQSTDTQYF | TGCAGTGCTAGAGGACTAGCGGGAGTAATTCAGAGCACAGATACGCAGTATTTT
- | TRBJ2-3 | - | TRBV20-1 | CSARDSGSTDTQYF | TGCAGTGCTAGAGATTCGGGAAGCACAGATACGCAGTATTTT
- | TRBJ2-5 | TRBD1 | TRBV12-3/TRBV12-4 | CASTTGVQTQYF | TGTGCCAGCACCACAGGGGTTCAGACCCAGTACTTC